The present TCR beta chain was sequenced within a study of cytomegalovirus exposure and HLA in healthy donors. Study conclusions and caveats: Later work showed greater clonal expansion in HLA-associated TCR beta chains than in equally common others. Trimming of TCR beta V- and J-genes showed a link, identified in a later analysis, to a missense DCLRE1C variant.

For this clone: As yet, its antigen is unknown.

The PCR employed 60 Vbeta primers together with 13 Jbeta primers. As processed by the authors: An analysis that came later counted around 80 million unique TCR beta chains, approximately 11 million shared. The method was immunoSEQ multiplex PCR; TCRdb's version includes in-frame clones alone and lacks a portion of them. V, J and clone size derive from that table, while D and trimming were established from the DNA sequence. This table holds 100,000 to 150,000 clones, 80% to 90% found once. Trimming took off 0 bases at V and 4 bases at J, with 7 bases between the two ends. Germline V gene sequence: CDR1 MNHEY, CDR2 SMNVEV (reference sequence). This CDR3 region has 14 residues.

Sequencing input: PBMCs. The chain couples TRBV27 to TRBJ1-3, with D maybe TRBD1 (5 bases). The source of this sequence is a woman between 35 and 50 years old in good health and CMV-seropositive. CDR3 nucleotides: TGTGCCAGCAGTTTATCACAGGTCGGAAACACCATATATTTT. It codes for CASSLSQVGNTIYF.